The text below deals with one TCR beta chain. The target of this receptor is not known. Per-base qualities were not stored, and no clone one base away is much larger. To prepare the library, the immunoSEQ multiplex PCR assay was applied. DNA from the cultured, isolated CD4+ T cells was subjected to TCR beta CDR3 sequencing. From the authors' description of their analysis: Non-productive TCR sequences were discarded, and reads were trimmed to the CDR3 region, with only CDR3s of 7 or more amino acids retained. The MANAFEST web app was used to pick out antigen-specific clonotypes by comparing their expansion in peptide wells with that in reference cultures. To be called positive, a clone needed expansion at FDR<0.05 compared with the reference and with all other wells, an odds ratio greater than 5, and a frequency greater than 0.1% in two replicate wells. A clonotype was called cross-reactive if it was significantly expanded both in SARS-CoV-2 spike wells and in at least one common cold coronavirus spike condition. CDR3 similarity was assessed by Levenshtein distance using the stringdist R package, and unrooted trees were constructed with ape in R 3.6.1. The table comes from immuneACCESS by way of TCRdb, which keeps in-frame sequences with V and J called. Part of the clones is missing from these tables; in studies checked, under half for an unresolved V gene and the rest for unknown reasons. V and J calls and clone size come straight from that table; D and trimming were deduced from the DNA. Present in this sample are 55,000 to 80,000 clones, about 80% of which were seen just once. The biggest ten clones account for 9% to 15% of the sample.

To identify antigen-specific CD4+ T cell clonotypes by their expansion, the ViraFEST assay first stimulated PBMC with viral peptide pools and then applied TCR sequencing. After around 11 days of culture, CD4+ T cells were isolated with the EasySep CD4+ T cell isolation kit. Negative nucleocapsid antibody results before and after vaccination confirmed that the healthy vaccine recipients had no prior SARS-CoV-2 infection. Some 2.2 million PBMC per well were cultured in IMDM with about 4.8% human AB serum, roughly 11 IU/ml IL-2 and gentamicin, plus 10 ug/ml peptides. On days 3 and 7, half of the culture medium was replaced with fresh IL-2-containing medium. Unless noted otherwise, every peptide stimulation condition was cultured in triplicate wells. Using Ficoll-Paque Plus gradient centrifugation, PBMC were separated from whole blood and then either used fresh or cryopreserved at -140C. The overlapping peptide pools covered the spike proteins of SARS-CoV-2 as well as those of the common cold coronaviruses HCoV-NL63, HCoV-OC43 and HCoV-229E. Genomic DNA was extracted from cultured CD4+ T cells with the QIAamp micro DNA kit.

V lost 5 bases and J lost 0 bases, and the count of bases not matched to a germline gene is 8. According to the germline V gene, CDR1 reads SNHLY and CDR2 reads FYNNEI. The CDR3 runs 17 residues from the cysteine to the phenylalanine. This entry keeps only the CDR3 DNA: 51 bases, framed from base 1. This record belongs to a study of vaccination effects on CD4 cells after COVID-19 (dated by TCRdb to between 2021 and 2024). Some background on the complete study: Each participant got two doses of an mRNA SARS-CoV-2 vaccine, either BNT162b2 or mRNA-1273. Cultures from other donors in the study were sequenced using the Oncomine TCR Beta short-read assay on an Illumina iSeq 100. A total of roughly 9 COVID-19 convalescent patients and a handful of SARS-CoV-2-naive healthy vaccine recipients were included in the full study. The study compared SARS-CoV-2 spike-specific CD4+ TCR repertoires before and after mRNA vaccination in COVID-19 convalescent patients and infection-naive vaccine recipients.

On the study overall, not on this receptor specifically: The study was limited by a small number of convalescent patients and lacked early post-infection timepoints. Among healthy vaccine recipients, nearly all vaccine-induced clones were SARS-CoV-2 mono-reactive, and just 1 of 255 was cross-reactive with common cold coronaviruses. Clones induced by infection and clones induced by vaccination both contracted markedly at late timepoints after vaccination, which fits with T cell responses waning over time.

The TCR sequence derives from a human donor who received a COVID-19 vaccine. The sequence is built from TRBV2 and TRBJ1-5; 9 nucleotides in the junction match TRBD1. Here the sequenced sample was CD4+ T cells from PBMCs cultured with SARS-CoV-2 spike peptides, taken before COVID-19 vaccination. Read against the paper, the sample's cell subset or site label means: SARS-CoV-2 spike overlapping peptide pool stimulation. The CDR3 protein: CASSRDRVMGSNQPQHF. The DNA sequence reads TGTGCCAGCAGTCGGGACAGGGTTATGGGTAGCAATCAGCCCCAGCATTTT.